This TCR beta chain was profiled in a study of OX40 agonist ivuxolimab in advanced cancers. Study-level points and caveats: At 0.1 to 3.0 mg/kg, CD4+ and CD8+ blood T cells expanded clonally by week 6.

This clone was counted only a few times. Its antigen remains unidentified. The table came from immunoSEQ multiplex PCR; TCRdb's copy has only in-frame clones and leaves some out. Among about 38,000 clones, about three quarters were seen once, and the ten largest hold roughly 10%. This TCR derives from an adult with an advanced solid tumor such as melanoma, head and neck, liver or kidney cancer. Sequenced here: CD4+ or CD8+ T cells sorted from blood, sampled in a trial of the OX40 agonist ivuxolimab.

The CDR3 DNA follows: TGTGCCAGCAGCTTGGAGGGCAGGAACTATGGCTACACCTTC. Translation gives CASSLEGRNYGYTF. V is TRBV5-6 and J is TRBJ1-2; D ambiguous. Trimming cost V 0 bases and J 2 bases, with 8 bases left between them. Germline-derived CDR1 and CDR2 are SGHDT and YYEEEE. The CDR3 covers 14 residues.